A selection of T cell receptor beta chains follows, all from one sample in a study of cytomegalovirus exposure and HLA in healthy donors. The method was immunoSEQ multiplex PCR; TCRdb's version includes in-frame clones alone and lacks a portion of them. The table has about 270,000 clones, 80% to 90% seen once. Specimen: PBMCs. These TCRs come from a woman younger than 35 in good health and CMV-seronegative. Each CDR3 is given with its conserved first and last residue. Each record gives: clone size, J gene, V gene, D gene, CDR3 protein, CDR3 DNA. A D gene is named only where the DNA matches it firmly. Clone size appears in some rows only: once, few, many, or a class for an expanded clone.

abundance: -; j_gene: TRBJ1-5; v_gene: TRBV7-2; d_gene: TRBD1; CDR3aa: CASSIGTGGEGNQPQHF; CDR3nt: TGTGCCAGCAGCATAGGGACAGGGGGTGAGGGCAATCAGCCCCAGCATTTT
abundance: -; j_gene: TRBJ2-7; v_gene: TRBV7-6; d_gene: -; CDR3aa: CASSSPAGASSYEQYF; CDR3nt: TGTGCCAGCAGCTCACCAGCAGGGGCGAGCTCCTACGAGCAGTACTTC
abundance: few; j_gene: TRBJ1-2; v_gene: TRBV6-5; d_gene: TRBD1; CDR3aa: CASSHRDRGGYTF; CDR3nt: TGTGCCAGCAGTCACCGGGACAGGGGCGGCTACACCTTC
abundance: -; j_gene: TRBJ2-2; v_gene: TRBV27; d_gene: -; CDR3aa: CASSPQYNTGELFF; CDR3nt: TGTGCCAGCAGTCCCCAGTATAACACCGGGGAGCTGTTTTTT
abundance: -; j_gene: TRBJ1-2; v_gene: TRBV6-5; d_gene: -; CDR3aa: CASSRTGYHGYTF; CDR3nt: TGTGCCAGCAGCCGTACAGGGTACCATGGCTACACCTTC
abundance: -; j_gene: TRBJ2-7; v_gene: TRBV6-5; d_gene: TRBD2; CDR3aa: CASSYGLAGGRDEQYF; CDR3nt: TGTGCCAGCAGTTACGGTCTAGCGGGGGGCCGTGACGAGCAGTACTTC
abundance: -; j_gene: TRBJ1-2; v_gene: TRBV4-1; d_gene: -; CDR3aa: CASSLGSGYTF; CDR3nt: TGCGCCAGCAGCCTCGGGTCCGGCTACACCTTC
abundance: -; j_gene: TRBJ1-2; v_gene: TRBV30; d_gene: -; CDR3aa: CAWSPSRGYTF; CDR3nt: TGTGCCTGGAGTCCCTCTAGGGGCTACACCTTC
abundance: -; j_gene: TRBJ2-2; v_gene: TRBV9; d_gene: -; CDR3aa: CASSVGSGPDTGELFF; CDR3nt: TGTGCCAGCAGCGTAGGGTCAGGGCCGGACACCGGGGAGCTGTTTTTT
abundance: -; j_gene: TRBJ2-1; v_gene: TRBV7-3; d_gene: TRBD2; CDR3aa: CASSLRVAGGLSSYNEQFF; CDR3nt: TGTGCCAGCAGCTTAAGGGTAGCGGGGGGCCTCAGCTCCTACAATGAGCAGTTCTTC
abundance: -; j_gene: TRBJ1-1; v_gene: TRBV6-5; d_gene: -; CDR3aa: CASSYSEGNTEAFF; CDR3nt: TGTGCCAGCAGTTACTCTGAGGGGAACACTGAAGCTTTCTTT
abundance: -; j_gene: TRBJ2-7; v_gene: TRBV30; d_gene: -; CDR3aa: CAWTPGGLHEQYF; CDR3nt: TGTGCCTGGACCCCCGGGGGGCTCCACGAGCAGTACTTC
abundance: -; j_gene: TRBJ2-5; v_gene: TRBV7-2; d_gene: -; CDR3aa: CASSLIAGSGETQYF; CDR3nt: TGTGCCAGCAGCTTGATCGCAGGGTCAGGGGAGACCCAGTACTTC
abundance: -; j_gene: TRBJ2-3; v_gene: TRBV5-4; d_gene: -; CDR3aa: CASSFIVSDTQYF; CDR3nt: TGTGCCAGCAGCTTCATAGTCTCCGATACGCAGTATTTT
abundance: -; j_gene: TRBJ2-2; v_gene: TRBV6-1; d_gene: -; CDR3aa: CASEGDTGELFF; CDR3nt: TGTGCCAGTGAGGGGGACACCGGGGAGCTGTTTTTT
abundance: -; j_gene: TRBJ1-2; v_gene: TRBV18; d_gene: -; CDR3aa: CASSPQRTGRDYGYTF; CDR3nt: TGTGCCAGCTCACCACAACGAACCGGGAGAGACTATGGCTACACCTTC
abundance: -; j_gene: TRBJ2-2; v_gene: TRBV18; d_gene: -; CDR3aa: CASSPSVGQGQAGELFF; CDR3nt: TGTGCCAGCTCACCTTCCGTGGGCCAGGGTCAGGCCGGGGAGCTGTTTTTT
abundance: -; j_gene: TRBJ1-1; v_gene: TRBV5-1; d_gene: -; CDR3aa: CASSPGMNTEAFF; CDR3nt: TGCGCCAGCAGCCCCGGGATGAACACTGAAGCTTTCTTT
abundance: -; j_gene: TRBJ1-2; v_gene: TRBV29-1; d_gene: -; CDR3aa: CSGRGGANYGYTF; CDR3nt: TGCAGCGGAAGAGGGGGAGCTAACTATGGCTACACCTTC
abundance: -; j_gene: TRBJ2-7; v_gene: TRBV30; d_gene: TRBD2; CDR3aa: CAWDVGLAGPIGEQYF; CDR3nt: TGTGCCTGGGACGTCGGACTAGCGGGGCCCATTGGCGAGCAGTACTTC
abundance: -; j_gene: TRBJ1-5; v_gene: TRBV27; d_gene: TRBD1; CDR3aa: CASSSIGGGSNQPQHF; CDR3nt: TGTGCCAGCAGTTCAATAGGGGGCGGAAGCAATCAGCCCCAGCATTTT
abundance: -; j_gene: TRBJ2-7; v_gene: TRBV2; d_gene: TRBD1; CDR3aa: CASSDAQGQGFDEQYF; CDR3nt: TGTGCCAGCAGTGACGCTCAGGGACAGGGCTTTGACGAGCAGTACTTC
abundance: -; j_gene: TRBJ2-1; v_gene: TRBV15; d_gene: TRBD2; CDR3aa: CATSRPTSGNSYNEQFF; CDR3nt: TGTGCCACCAGCAGGCCTACTAGCGGGAACTCCTACAATGAGCAGTTCTTC
abundance: -; j_gene: TRBJ1-1; v_gene: TRBV10-3; d_gene: TRBD1; CDR3aa: CAIRGKGQLGAFF; CDR3nt: TGTGCCATCAGGGGGAAGGGACAGTTGGGAGCTTTCTTT
abundance: -; j_gene: TRBJ1-2; v_gene: TRBV9; d_gene: -; CDR3aa: CASSPLDGGFYGYTF; CDR3nt: TGTGCCAGCAGCCCCTTGGACGGGGGTTTCTATGGCTACACCTTC
abundance: -; j_gene: TRBJ2-7; v_gene: TRBV30; d_gene: -; CDR3aa: CAWNEGRVGAYEQYF; CDR3nt: TGTGCCTGGAACGAAGGCAGGGTAGGGGCATACGAGCAGTACTTC
abundance: -; j_gene: TRBJ1-1; v_gene: TRBV18; d_gene: TRBD1; CDR3aa: CASSPGTGSTTEAFF; CDR3nt: TGTGCCAGCTCACCGGGGACAGGGTCAACCACTGAAGCTTTCTTT
abundance: -; j_gene: TRBJ1-1; v_gene: TRBV6-1; d_gene: TRBD1; CDR3aa: CASSPRTGDGAFF; CDR3nt: TGTGCCAGCAGTCCCCGGACAGGGGACGGAGCTTTCTTT
abundance: -; j_gene: TRBJ1-6; v_gene: TRBV5-4; d_gene: -; CDR3aa: CASSLDRYHNSPLHF; CDR3nt: TGTGCCAGCAGCTTGGACAGGTACCATAATTCACCCCTCCACTTT
abundance: -; j_gene: TRBJ2-1; v_gene: TRBV19; d_gene: -; CDR3aa: CASSRGTYNEQFF; CDR3nt: TGTGCCAGTAGCCGAGGGACTTACAATGAGCAGTTCTTC
abundance: once; j_gene: TRBJ2-1; v_gene: TRBV5-1; d_gene: TRBD1; CDR3aa: CASRQQGDSYNEQFF; CDR3nt: TGCGCCAGCAGACAACAGGGGGACTCCTACAATGAGCAGTTCTTC
abundance: -; j_gene: TRBJ2-7; v_gene: TRBV12-5; d_gene: -; CDR3aa: CASGTGRGQYF; CDR3nt: TGTGCTAGTGGCACCGGCCGGGGGCAGTACTTC
abundance: -; j_gene: TRBJ2-7; v_gene: TRBV27; d_gene: TRBD1; CDR3aa: CASSTATGAYEQYF; CDR3nt: TGTGCCAGCAGTACCGCGACAGGGGCCTACGAGCAGTACTTC
abundance: -; j_gene: TRBJ1-2; v_gene: TRBV30; d_gene: -; CDR3aa: CGVAGPPGYTF; CDR3nt: TGTGGGGTGGCGGGGCCCCCAGGCTACACCTTC
abundance: -; j_gene: TRBJ2-5; v_gene: TRBV4-1; d_gene: -; CDR3aa: CASSRTGALRGETQYF; CDR3nt: TGCGCCAGCAGCCGAACAGGGGCGCTCCGGGGGGAGACCCAGTACTTC
abundance: once; j_gene: TRBJ2-7; v_gene: TRBV7-6; d_gene: -; CDR3aa: CASSPSFRVRGSEQYF; CDR3nt: TGTGCCAGCAGCCCTAGCTTCCGTGTCAGGGGAAGCGAGCAGTACTTC
abundance: -; j_gene: TRBJ1-3; v_gene: TRBV10-1; d_gene: -; CDR3aa: CASSESRTGNTIYF; CDR3nt: TGCGCCAGCAGTGAGTCGAGGACTGGAAACACCATATATTTT
abundance: -; j_gene: TRBJ2-3; v_gene: TRBV6-1; d_gene: TRBD2; CDR3aa: CASRSSAGGLGTQYF; CDR3nt: TGTGCCAGCAGGTCCTCGGCGGGAGGGCTTGGTACGCAGTATTTT
abundance: -; j_gene: TRBJ2-7; v_gene: TRBV6-5; d_gene: -; CDR3aa: CASSYSQGYYEQYF; CDR3nt: TGTGCCAGCAGTTACTCTCAGGGGTACTACGAGCAGTACTTC
abundance: -; j_gene: TRBJ1-1; v_gene: TRBV19; d_gene: -; CDR3aa: CASSGAGNTEAFF; CDR3nt: TGTGCCAGTAGTGGAGCGGGGAACACTGAAGCTTTCTTT
abundance: few; j_gene: TRBJ1-1; v_gene: TRBV5-1; d_gene: -; CDR3aa: CASSWRGPGDTEAFF; CDR3nt: TGCGCCAGCAGCTGGAGGGGACCGGGGGACACTGAAGCTTTCTTT
abundance: -; j_gene: TRBJ2-7; v_gene: TRBV4-3; d_gene: TRBD1; CDR3aa: CASSQGLGQGATYEQYF; CDR3nt: TGCGCCAGCAGCCAAGGGTTAGGGCAGGGGGCCACCTACGAGCAGTACTTC
abundance: -; j_gene: TRBJ2-1; v_gene: TRBV6-5; d_gene: -; CDR3aa: CASVGLSEQFF; CDR3nt: TGTGCCAGCGTGGGCCTATCTGAGCAGTTCTTC
abundance: -; j_gene: TRBJ2-3; v_gene: TRBV7-9; d_gene: TRBD2; CDR3aa: CASSFWTSGSTDTQYF; CDR3nt: TGTGCCAGCAGCTTCTGGACTAGCGGGAGTACAGATACGCAGTATTTT
abundance: once; j_gene: TRBJ1-2; v_gene: TRBV7-9; d_gene: -; CDR3aa: CASNMGTFGYTF; CDR3nt: TGTGCCAGCAATATGGGGACTTTTGGCTACACCTTC
abundance: -; j_gene: TRBJ2-7; v_gene: TRBV2; d_gene: -; CDR3aa: CASSEQGYEQYF; CDR3nt: TGTGCCAGCAGTGAACAGGGCTACGAGCAGTACTTC
abundance: -; j_gene: TRBJ1-5; v_gene: TRBV4-2; d_gene: -; CDR3aa: CASSQDIRQPQHF; CDR3nt: TGTGCCAGCAGCCAAGATATCCGGCAGCCCCAGCATTTT
abundance: few; j_gene: TRBJ1-1; v_gene: TRBV6-1; d_gene: TRBD1; CDR3aa: CASSEYGQGSEAFF; CDR3nt: TGTGCCAGCAGTGAGTATGGACAGGGTTCTGAAGCTTTCTTT
abundance: -; j_gene: TRBJ2-3; v_gene: TRBV10-3; d_gene: -; CDR3aa: CAITSPGGTDTQYF; CDR3nt: TGTGCCATCACAAGTCCGGGGGGCACAGATACGCAGTATTTT
abundance: -; j_gene: TRBJ1-1; v_gene: TRBV29-1; d_gene: -; CDR3aa: CSVERVAGSATEAFF; CDR3nt: TGCAGCGTTGAACGTGTGGCAGGGTCTGCCACTGAAGCTTTCTTT
abundance: -; j_gene: TRBJ2-3; v_gene: TRBV5-4; d_gene: -; CDR3aa: CASSPSRDTQYF; CDR3nt: TGTGCCAGCAGCCCCTCTAGGGATACGCAGTATTTT
abundance: once; j_gene: TRBJ2-7; v_gene: TRBV30; d_gene: -; CDR3aa: CAWSPEVSLSYEQYF; CDR3nt: TGTGCCTGGAGTCCCGAGGTTAGCCTATCCTACGAGCAGTACTTC
abundance: -; j_gene: TRBJ1-1; v_gene: TRBV28; d_gene: -; CDR3aa: CASQGGGTEAFF; CDR3nt: TGTGCCTCCCAAGGGGGGGGTACTGAAGCTTTCTTT
abundance: -; j_gene: TRBJ1-2; v_gene: TRBV7-9; d_gene: -; CDR3aa: CASSLTGKGQAGYTF; CDR3nt: TGTGCCAGCAGCTTAACAGGAAAAGGTCAGGCCGGCTACACCTTC